This T cell receptor beta chain stems from a study of blood T cell repertoires in COVID-19. About the research overall: Sites across the United States, Italy and Spain contributed samples from acute and convalescent COVID-19. Sources were T cells, B-cell-depleted T cells, or PBMCs; the material itself was cDNA or gDNA.

The protocol was immunoSEQ multiplex PCR, while the TCRdb copy is restricted to in-frame clones and leaves out a portion. Here the sample spans under 250,000 clones, 82% being singletons. Enrolled through a virtual design, the participants were between roughly 18 and 100 years of age and came from 24 US areas. Assignments of participants to cohorts depended upon their own reported clinical history. This clone was counted between two and nine times. The ends lost 3 bases at V and 2 bases at J; junction bases unmatched: 12. The CDR3 consists of 16 residues. Germline lookup yields CDR1 SQVTM and CDR2 ANQGSEA.

The sequenced sample was PBMCs or T cells enriched from blood (not recorded which). This chain joins TRBV29-1 and TRBJ1-2; TRBD1 aligns across 7 bases. The origin of this receptor is an older woman who had recovered from COVID-19. Here the CDR3 DNA reads TGCAGCGTTGACCACCGGACAGGCGCGACCAACTATGGCTACACCTTC. It yields the protein CSVDHRTGATNYGYTF. The entire variable domain, with the rest obtained from reference TRBV29-1 and TRBJ1-2, is as follows: SAVISQKPSRDICQRGTSLTIQCQVDSQVTMMFWYRQQPGQSLTLIATANQGSEATYESGFVIDKFPISRPNLTFSTLTVSNMSPEDSSIYLCSVDHRTGATNYGYTFGSGTRLTVV.